This T cell receptor (beta chain) was observed in a study of blood T cell repertoires in COVID-19. Looked up from germline, CDR1 is MNHEY and CDR2 is SVGAGI. The CDR3 has 15 residues. V gave up 6 bases and J gave up 2 bases; unmatched junction bases: 7. Using immunoSEQ multiplex PCR, the repertoire was profiled, and TCRdb retains in-frame clones only, with some absent. The repertoire holds under 130,000 clones, with approximately 92% as singletons. Sequences were obtained from peripheral blood. The TCR originated in a woman aged 80 or over with acute or convalescent COVID-19. The chain couples TRBV6-5 to TRBJ1-5, with TRBD1 matching over 7 bases. The DNA for the CDR3 is TGTGCCAGCAGACAAACAGGGGTGCGCAATCAGCCCCAGCATTTT. Protein: CASRQTGVRNQPQHF.